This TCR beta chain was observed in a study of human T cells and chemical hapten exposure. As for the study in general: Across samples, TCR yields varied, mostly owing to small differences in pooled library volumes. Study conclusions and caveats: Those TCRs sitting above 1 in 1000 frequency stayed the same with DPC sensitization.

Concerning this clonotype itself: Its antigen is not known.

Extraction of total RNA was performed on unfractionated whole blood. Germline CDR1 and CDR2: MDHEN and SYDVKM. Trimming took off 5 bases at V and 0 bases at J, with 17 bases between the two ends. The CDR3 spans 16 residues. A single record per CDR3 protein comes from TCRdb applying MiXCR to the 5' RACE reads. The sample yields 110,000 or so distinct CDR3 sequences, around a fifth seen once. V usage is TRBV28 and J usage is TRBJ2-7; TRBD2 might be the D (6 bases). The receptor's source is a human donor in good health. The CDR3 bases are TGTGCCAGCAGTGCCCCCGGGACTGTCCTCTCCTACGAGCAGTACTTC. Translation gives CASSAPGTVLSYEQYF.